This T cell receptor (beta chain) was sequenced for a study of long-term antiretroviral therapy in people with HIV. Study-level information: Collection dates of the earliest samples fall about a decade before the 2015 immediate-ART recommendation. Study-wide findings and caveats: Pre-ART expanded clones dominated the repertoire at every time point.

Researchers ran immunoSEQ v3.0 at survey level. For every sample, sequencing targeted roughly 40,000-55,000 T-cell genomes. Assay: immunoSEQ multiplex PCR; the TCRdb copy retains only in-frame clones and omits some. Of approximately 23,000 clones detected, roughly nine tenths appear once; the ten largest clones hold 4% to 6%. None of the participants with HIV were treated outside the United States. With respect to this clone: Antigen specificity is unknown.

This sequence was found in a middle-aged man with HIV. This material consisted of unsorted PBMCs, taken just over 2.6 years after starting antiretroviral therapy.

CDR3 in DNA: TGTGCCAGCACCAATTGGGGGTCGGCTACTGAAGCTTTCTTT. Translating gives CASTNWGSATEAFF. This chain links TRBV5-6 with TRBJ1-1, with D possibly matching TRBD1 (5 bases). V lost 6 bases and J 5 bases, leaving 17 bases between the germline ends. Germline lookup yields CDR1 SGHDT and CDR2 YYEEEE. CDR3 length: 14 amino acids.